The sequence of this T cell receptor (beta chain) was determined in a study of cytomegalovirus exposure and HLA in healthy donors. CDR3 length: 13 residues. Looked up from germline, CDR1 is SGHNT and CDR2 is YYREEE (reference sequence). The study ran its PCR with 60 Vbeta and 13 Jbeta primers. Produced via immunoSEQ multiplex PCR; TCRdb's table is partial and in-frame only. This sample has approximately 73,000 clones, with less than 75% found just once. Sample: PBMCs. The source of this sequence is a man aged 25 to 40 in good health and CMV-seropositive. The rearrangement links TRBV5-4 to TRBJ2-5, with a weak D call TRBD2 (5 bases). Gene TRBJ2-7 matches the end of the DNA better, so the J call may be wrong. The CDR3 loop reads CASSVGVNYEQYF. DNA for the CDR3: TGTGCCAGCAGCGTCGGGGTTAACTACGAGCAGTACTTC.